These 2 T cell receptor beta chains originate from one sample sequenced in a study of blood T cell repertoires in COVID-19. Profiled with immunoSEQ multiplex PCR; TCRdb holds only in-frame clones, not every one. The sample includes roughly 410,000 clones, 70% to 90% of them seen just once. Sequenced sample: peripheral blood. The receptors come from a man between 35 and 55 years old with acute or convalescent COVID-19.

The chain couples TRBV6-2 or TRBV6-3 to TRBJ2-5; D gene ambiguous. In germline, CDR1 is MNHEY, CDR2 SVGEGT. V gave up 4 bases and J gave up 4 bases, with 10 bases separating them. The CDR3 covers 13 residues. The CDR3 loop is CASSFSRGETQYF. CDR3 nucleotides: TGTGCCAGCAGTTTTTCACGAGGAGAGACCCAGTACTTC.

The CDR3 region is CASSPTGFEGYTF. The CDR3 nucleotides are TGTGCCAGCAGCCCAACAGGGTTTGAGGGCTACACCTTC. The chain carries TRBV7-9 and TRBJ1-2, with a tentative D call TRBD1 (6 bases). The ends were cut back, 5 bases at V and 8 bases at J, with 15 bases in the middle. The germline V gene encodes CDR1 SEHNR and CDR2 FQNEAQ (reference sequence). The CDR3 spans 13 residues.